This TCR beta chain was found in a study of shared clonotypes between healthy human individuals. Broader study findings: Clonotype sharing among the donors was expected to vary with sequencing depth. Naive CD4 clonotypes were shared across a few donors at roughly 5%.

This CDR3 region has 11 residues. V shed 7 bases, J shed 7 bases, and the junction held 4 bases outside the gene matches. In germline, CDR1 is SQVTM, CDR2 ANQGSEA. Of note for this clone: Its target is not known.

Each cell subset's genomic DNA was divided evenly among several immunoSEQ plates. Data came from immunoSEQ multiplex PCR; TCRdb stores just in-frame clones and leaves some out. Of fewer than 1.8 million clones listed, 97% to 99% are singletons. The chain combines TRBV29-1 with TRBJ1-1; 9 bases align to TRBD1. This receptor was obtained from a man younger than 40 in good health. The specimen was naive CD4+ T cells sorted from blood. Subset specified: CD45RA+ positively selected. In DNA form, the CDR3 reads TGCAGCGGTAACAGGGGGCGTGAAGCTTTCTTT. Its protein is CSGNRGREAFF.